This T cell receptor (beta chain) appears in the sequencing data of a study of shared clonotypes between healthy human individuals. Germline CDR1 and CDR2: MNHNY and SVGAGI (reference sequence). The CDR3 extends over 15 amino acids. J lost 10 bases, V lost 6 bases, and 15 bases had no gene match. Using immunoSEQ multiplex PCR, the repertoire was profiled, and TCRdb retains in-frame clones only, with some absent. The sample includes about 490,000 clones, less than 80% of them seen just once. This sequence originates from a middle-aged woman in good health. Some clones in this sample may be carry-over from other donors' samples. The sample was PBMCs. The V and J genes are TRBV6-6 and TRBJ2-1, with TRBD2 matching 7 bases. The CDR3 loop is CASRRPSGRAEEQFF. The CDR3 nucleotides read TGTGCCAGCAGGCGGCCTAGTGGGAGGGCCGAGGAGCAGTTCTTC.